The clone carrying this T cell receptor beta chain has ten or more counts. Its antigen is undetermined. Every patient had bone marrow sampled while the disease was active. The V end was cut by 6 bases, the J end by 2 bases, with 14 bases between. The CDR3 runs 15 residues. CDR1 is MDHEN, CDR2 SYDVKM, per germline. The library was built from around 400 ng RNA with molecular barcoded adaptors for alpha/delta and beta/gamma chains. Via MiXCR, TCRdb re-called the reads, giving one row per CDR3 protein. The sample records tens of thousands of distinct CDR3 sequences, 20% to 25% being singletons. This specimen comes from a study of read filtering for tumor transcriptome and immune sequencing. For the study at large: Mean patient age was approximately 66 years, range about 45 to 85; around 17 male, around 15 female. Overall study findings and caveats: About 81.9% of IR-seq clonotypes had one read, totaling approximately 3.5% of reads; RNA-seq: approximately 75% and 45%.

This clonotype originated in a donor aged 40 or over with multiple myeloma. What was sequenced was a population of CD138-negative cells sorted from bone marrow. The genes are TRBV28 and TRBJ2-4, with D perhaps TRBD1 or TRBD2 (6 bases each). The CDR3 reads CASRMGGATKNIQYF. In DNA, the CDR3 is TGTGCCAGCAGGATGGGGGGCGCGACCAAAAACATTCAGTACTTC.